Listed below are T cell receptor beta chains from one sample, sequenced in a study of T cell responses to AZD1222 COVID-19 vaccine. Method: immunoSEQ multiplex PCR; TCRdb's copy keeps in-frame clones and lacks some. The sample lists 84,000 or so clones; around nine tenths were seen once. Sample: peripheral blood, taken on day 0 of MenACWY control vaccination. The source of these receptors is an adult in good health. CDR3s leave out the opening cysteine and the closing phenylalanine or tryptophan. Fields, in order: V gene, clone size, CDR3 protein. Expanded clones get a size class; other rows say once, few or many, or leave the size out.

V: TRBV12-3/TRBV12-4; size: -; CDR3: ASGDRGYEQY
V: TRBV4-2; size: few; CDR3: ASSPPGGTEAF
V: TRBV10-3; size: -; CDR3: AISDEGANYGYT
V: TRBV18; size: -; CDR3: ASSPFPPGAYT
V: TRBV5-4; size: -; CDR3: ASSLGDRALEQF
V: TRBV3-1/TRBV3-2; size: -; CDR3: ASSQVASGAGETQY
V: TRBV12-3/TRBV12-4; size: -; CDR3: ASSFGGPTEAF
V: TRBV3-1/TRBV3-2; size: -; CDR3: ASSLNSGANVLT
V: TRBV5-1; size: -; CDR3: ASSTSPGQGAYEQY
V: TRBV4-2; size: -; CDR3: ASSQQGTSGANVLT
V: TRBV28; size: -; CDR3: ASTLGQGAYQPQH
V: TRBV11-3; size: -; CDR3: ASSPGLAAVTDTQY
V: TRBV4-2; size: -; CDR3: ASSHEAGLATDTQY
V: TRBV4-2; size: -; CDR3: ASSPSVRDSNQPQH
V: TRBV7-2; size: few; CDR3: ASSLVWDRGMNTEAF
V: TRBV29-1; size: -; CDR3: SVEASADTQY
V: TRBV28; size: -; CDR3: ASSSPHGGQGGVEAF
V: TRBV2; size: once; CDR3: ASKEGRSTDTQY
V: TRBV28; size: -; CDR3: ASTRTGEGANYGYT
V: TRBV19; size: few; CDR3: ASSRQLENTEAF
V: TRBV11-2; size: -; CDR3: ASSLRDRGVNEQY
V: TRBV6-6; size: -; CDR3: ASSHGGQSSYNSPLH
V: TRBV2; size: -; CDR3: ASSGRAGYNEQF
V: TRBV2; size: -; CDR3: ASSGTGVEKLF
V: TRBV10-2; size: -; CDR3: ASSGQGLNYGYT
V: TRBV6-6; size: -; CDR3: ASSYSTQDYGYT
V: TRBV5-6; size: -; CDR3: ASITQERGGYNEQF
V: TRBV6-5; size: -; CDR3: ASEGQGAEQY
V: TRBV7-9; size: -; CDR3: ASSFSDRSSKTQY
V: TRBV18; size: -; CDR3: ASSPRTGGNEKLF
V: TRBV29-1; size: -; CDR3: SVGGSNQPQH
V: TRBV28; size: -; CDR3: ASSFAEETVNTEAF
V: TRBV3-1/TRBV3-2; size: -; CDR3: ASSQLSTEAF
V: TRBV5-4; size: once; CDR3: ASSIRLGSFLDEQY
V: TRBV7-6; size: once; CDR3: ASSLGGQGKNSPLH